A single sample is the source of the 28 T cell receptor beta chains below, sequenced in a study of cytomegalovirus exposure and HLA in healthy donors. 13 Jbeta primers and 60 Vbeta primers were used for the PCR. Using immunoSEQ multiplex PCR, the repertoire was profiled, and TCRdb retains in-frame clones only, with some absent. Of 150,000 to 200,000 clones in the sample, roughly 80% were seen once. Sequenced sample: PBMCs. Receptors were obtained from a man between 50 and 59 years old in good health and CMV-seronegative.

On this clone: This CDR3 is also generated by other DNA sequences in the sample. DNA for the CDR3: TGTGCTAGCACGCAGGGGACAACTAGCACAGATACGCAGTATTTT. This sequence encodes CASTQGTTSTDTQYF. The chain carries TRBV19 and TRBJ2-3, with a tentative D call TRBD1 (6 bases). This CDR3 is 15 amino acids long. The V gene's germline CDR1 is LNHDA and CDR2 SQIVND (reference sequence). The full variable domain, in which reference TRBV19 and TRBJ2-3 provide the parts outside the CDR3, is DGGITQSPKYLFRKEGQNVTLSCEQNLNHDAMYWYRQDPGQGLRLIYYSQIVNDFQKGDIAEGYSVSREKKESFPLTVTSAQKNPTAFYLCASTQGTTSTDTQYFGPGTRLTVL.

CDR3 amino acids: CASSTNRGATEAFF. CDR3 coding DNA: TGTGCCAGCAGTACCAACAGGGGGGCCACTGAAGCTTTCTTT. V and J are TRBV7-9 and TRBJ1-1; TRBD1 matches at 8 bases. J was trimmed by 4 bases and V by 6 bases; bases with no gene match: 7. CDR1 SEHNR and CDR2 FQNEAQ come from the germline V gene (reference sequence). The CDR3 has 14 amino acids. The full variable domain, in which reference TRBV7-9 and TRBJ1-1 provide the parts outside the CDR3, is DTGVSQNPRHKITKRGQNVTFRCDPISEHNRLYWYRQTLGQGPEFLTYFQNEAQLEKSRLLSDRFSAERPKGSFSTLEIQRTEQGDSAMYLCASSTNRGATEAFFGQGTRLTVV.

The chain has TRBV7-6 and TRBJ2-2; weak D call: TRBD1 (6 bases). The CDR3 has 14 amino acids. Trimming cost V 5 bases and J 4 bases, with 11 bases left between them. The germline V gene has CDR1 SGHVS and CDR2 FNYEAQ. The CDR3 loop is CASSPWGPTGELFF. In nucleotides, the CDR3 is TGTGCCAGCAGCCCATGGGGGCCCACCGGGGAGCTGTTTTTT.

This clone was seen a few times. The V and J genes are TRBV4-3 and TRBJ2-7, with a possible D match to TRBD1 (8 bases). V dropped 5 bases and J dropped 5 bases, with 22 bases sitting between them. This CDR3 has 16 amino acids. Germline V lookup: CDR1 LGHNA, CDR2 YSLEER. The CDR3 protein is CASSSGGEQGAHEQYF. As DNA, the CDR3 is TGCGCCAGCAGCTCGGGAGGAGAGCAGGGGGCCCACGAGCAGTACTTC.

The chain recombines TRBV7-9 with TRBJ2-3, with TRBD2 identical over 8 bases. The germline gives CDR1 SEHNR, CDR2 FQNEAQ (reference sequence). The CDR3 runs to 18 residues. The ends lost 0 bases at V and 2 bases at J; junction bases unmatched: 10. The chain's CDR3 is CASSLALVRGGPTDTQYF. The DNA of the CDR3 is TGTGCCAGCAGCTTAGCGCTGGTGCGCGGGGGGCCCACAGATACGCAGTATTTT. Filled out from reference TRBV7-9 and TRBJ2-3, the complete variable domain reads DTGVSQNPRHKITKRGQNVTFRCDPISEHNRLYWYRQTLGQGPEFLTYFQNEAQLEKSRLLSDRFSAERPKGSFSTLEIQRTEQGDSAMYLCASSLALVRGGPTDTQYFGPGTRLTVL.

The rearrangement joins TRBV18 to TRBJ2-3; 8 bases map to TRBD1. Germline V gives CDR1 KGHSH, CDR2 LQKENI. J was trimmed by 5 bases and V by 0 bases; bases with no gene match: 7. This CDR3 comprises 16 residues. The CDR3 nucleotides are TGTGCCAGCTCACCACCACAGACAGGGGTAGGAGATACGCAGTATTTT. Amino acids: CASSPPQTGVGDTQYF.

The chain carries TRBV7-6 and TRBJ1-5; 8 nucleotides align to TRBD1. Germline V gene lookup returns CDR1 SGHVS and CDR2 FNYEAQ. Trimming cost V 3 bases and J 1 base; bases outside gene matches: 5. The CDR3 covers 16 residues. CDR3 region: CASSLGTGLSNQPQHF. The CDR3 nucleotides are TGTGCCAGCAGCTTGGGGACAGGACTGAGCAATCAGCCCCAGCATTTT.

In its sample, this clone was seen once. The chain has TRBV9 and TRBJ1-4; D might be TRBD1 (5 bases). Germline V lookup: CDR1 SGDLS, CDR2 YYNGEE. CDR3 length equals 17 residues. V dropped 2 bases and J dropped 3 bases, with 17 bases sitting between them. CDR3 nucleotides: TGTGCCAGCAGCGTTGGAACAGGTGGAGTTTCTAATGAAAAACTGTTTTTT. Protein: CASSVGTGGVSNEKLFF.

CDR3 coding DNA: TGTGCCAGTAGCAGGGGGTGGTCCGGGGAGCTGTTTTTT. Its translation is CASSRGWSGELFF. The chain has TRBV19 and TRBJ2-2; 7 bases align to TRBD1. Germline-derived CDR1 and CDR2 are LNHDA and SQIVND (reference sequence). This CDR3 comprises 13 residues. The V gene end was trimmed by 6 bases and the J gene end by 6 bases; junction bases not matched to a gene: 4.

The chain employs TRBV9 and TRBJ1-1; D is unresolved. Looked up from germline, CDR1 is SGDLS and CDR2 is YYNGEE. This CDR3 spans 15 amino acids. The V gene lost 0 bases and the J gene lost 1 base, with 10 bases spanning the gap. This CDR3 reads CASSVAGIPNTEAFF. CDR3 bases: TGTGCCAGCAGCGTAGCGGGGATCCCGAACACTGAAGCTTTCTTT.

This chain uses TRBV2 with TRBJ2-2; D is unclear. V was shortened by 4 bases and J by 8 bases, with 11 bases between the two germline ends. The CDR3 length is 13 residues. Looked up from germline, CDR1 is SNHLY and CDR2 is FYNNEI. Written as DNA, the CDR3 is TGTGCCAGCAGTGTTACGGAGCTAGGGGAGCTGTTTTTT. This encodes CASSVTELGELFF.

This chain joins TRBV4-2 and TRBJ1-1; possible D gene TRBD1, 5 bases. The CDR3 is 16 amino acids. Germline CDR1 reads LGHNA; CDR2 reads YNFKEQ. Deletions cut 3 bases from V and 4 bases from J, with 18 bases between. The CDR3 sequence: CASSQGQFGGGTEAFF. As DNA, the CDR3 is TGTGCCAGCAGCCAGGGCCAATTTGGCGGGGGCACTGAAGCTTTCTTT.

The chain uses TRBV30 and TRBJ2-7, with D maybe TRBD2 (5 bases). The length of the CDR3 is 12 residues. Germline CDR1 reads GTSNPN; CDR2 reads SVGIG (reference sequence). V lost 1 base, J lost 5 bases, and 9 bases lay in between. DNA for the CDR3: TGTGCCTGGAGTGACGGAGGCAACGAGCAGTACTTC. Its translation is CAWSDGGNEQYF. The variable domain in full, completed from reference TRBV30 and TRBJ2-7, reads SQTIHQWPATLVQPVGSPLSLECTVEGTSNPNLYWYRQAAGRGLQLLFYSVGIGQISSEVPQNLSASRPQDRQFILSSKKLLLSDSGFYLCAWSDGGNEQYFGPGTRLTVT.

V is TRBV27 and J is TRBJ1-3; 7 bases line up with TRBD1. CDR1 is MNHEY, CDR2 SMNVEV, per germline (reference sequence). The CDR3 has 15 residues. J lost 4 bases, V lost 5 bases, and 8 bases had no gene match. The CDR3 loop is CASSHHRGPGNTIYF. CDR3 sequence (DNA): TGTGCCAGCAGTCACCACAGGGGTCCGGGAAACACCATATATTTT.

The rearrangement uses TRBV29-1 and TRBJ2-7; 8 nucleotides align to TRBD1. CDR1 is SQVTM and CDR2 is ANQGSEA in the germline V gene. CDR3 length: 13 amino acids. The V gene end was trimmed by 7 bases and the J gene end by 2 bases; junction bases not matched to a gene: 7. In DNA, the CDR3 is TGCAGCGCTCTGGACAGGGAAACCTACGAGCAGTACTTC. It specifies CSALDRETYEQYF.

The rearrangement links TRBV5-6 to TRBJ2-1; D uncertain. The V end was cut by 0 bases, the J end by 10 bases, with 8 bases between. Looked up from germline, CDR1 is SGHDT and CDR2 is YYEEEE. The CDR3 totals 12 residues. This CDR3 reads CASSLGTTEQFF. CDR3 DNA sequence: TGTGCCAGCAGCTTGGGAACGACAGAGCAGTTCTTC.

The chain joins TRBV27 to TRBJ1-6; 7 bases are shared with TRBD1. This CDR3 region has 18 residues. With V trimmed by 4 bases and J by 7 bases, 16 bases remained unmatched. CDR1 is MNHEY, CDR2 SMNVEV, per germline (reference sequence). CDR3 sequence: CASSSLYNLGTVNSPLHF. The CDR3 DNA follows: TGTGCCAGCAGTTCGCTATACAACCTCGGGACAGTAAATTCACCCCTCCACTTT.

V usage is TRBV11-2 and J usage is TRBJ2-3; weak D call: TRBD1 (6 bases). The germline gives CDR1 SGHAT, CDR2 FQNNGV. The CDR3 totals 14 residues. V lost 6 bases, J lost 0 bases, and 10 bases lay in between. The CDR3 region is CASRWTASTDTQYF. The CDR3 DNA follows: TGTGCCAGCAGGTGGACAGCTAGCACAGATACGCAGTATTTT. The full variable domain, its missing parts supplied by reference TRBV11-2 and TRBJ2-3, is EAGVAQSPRYKIIEKRQSVAFWCNPISGHATLYWYQQILGQGPKLLIQFQNNGVVDDSQLPKDRFSAERLKGVDSTLKIQPAKLEDSAVYLCASRWTASTDTQYFGPGTRLTVL.

The V gene is TRBV7-9, the J gene TRBJ1-1, with D tentatively TRBD1 (5 bases). Per germline, CDR1 SEHNR and CDR2 FQNEAQ (reference sequence). The V end lost 4 bases, the J end lost 0 bases, and 9 bases lay between the germline ends. The CDR3 length is 14 residues. The CDR3 region is CASSSSGMNTEAFF. In nucleotides, the CDR3 is TGTGCCAGCAGCTCCTCAGGGATGAACACTGAAGCTTTCTTT.

The rearrangement joins TRBV18 to TRBJ1-5; D possibly corresponds to TRBD1 (5 bases). The CDR3 consists of 13 residues. Germline V gene lookup returns CDR1 KGHSH and CDR2 LQKENI. V gave up 5 bases and J gave up 2 bases, with 7 bases separating them. The CDR3 region is CASSDSGNQPQHF. The CDR3 DNA reads TGTGCCAGCTCAGACAGTGGCAATCAGCCCCAGCATTTT.

This rearrangement joins TRBV6-1 to TRBJ1-5; no definite D call. The CDR3 is 13 residues long. Trimming shortened V by 3 bases and J by 7 bases, and 10 bases separated the two germline ends. Germline lookup yields CDR1 MNHNS and CDR2 SASEGT. Written as DNA, the CDR3 is TGTGCCAGCAGTGATCAGGTAGGACAGCCCCAGCATTTT. Protein product: CASSDQVGQPQHF.

The chain joins TRBV9 to TRBJ2-7, with TRBD1 matching over 12 bases. Per the germline V gene, CDR1 is SGDLS and CDR2 is YYNGEE. CDR3 length equals 14 residues. J lost 6 bases, V lost 3 bases, and 4 bases had no gene match. CDR3 sequence (DNA): TGTGCCAGCAGCGGAGGGGACAGGGGGCGCGAGCAGTACTTC. Translating gives CASSGGDRGREQYF.

This chain links TRBV13 with TRBJ2-4; 9 nucleotides match TRBD2. The germline V gene has CDR1 PRHDT and CDR2 FYEKMQ (reference sequence). The trim removed 2 bases at V and 6 bases at J, leaving 5 bases unmatched. The CDR3 runs 15 residues. CDR3 amino acids: CASSLRAGGRNIQYF. CDR3 sequence (DNA): TGTGCCAGCAGCTTAAGAGCGGGGGGCCGAAACATTCAGTACTTC.

This chain links TRBV6-1 with TRBJ1-1; D ambiguous. Trimming shortened V by 6 bases and J by 2 bases, and 7 bases separated the two germline ends. This CDR3 spans 12 amino acids. Germline values: CDR1 MNHNS, CDR2 SASEGT. The CDR3 region has the DNA TGTGCCAGCAGCTCAGGTAACACTGAAGCTTTCTTT. Amino acids: CASSSGNTEAFF.

V and J are TRBV10-2 and TRBJ2-3, with D possibly TRBD2 on 6 matching bases. Germline V lookup: CDR1 WSHSY, CDR2 SAAADI. The CDR3 runs to 12 residues. V dropped 6 bases and J dropped 4 bases, with 8 bases sitting between them. CDR3 DNA sequence: TGCGCCAGCAGGGACTACCCAGATACGCAGTATTTT. Translated, it gives CASRDYPDTQYF.

The rearrangement uses TRBV4-3 and TRBJ2-4, with 10 nucleotides matching TRBD2. Trimming took 0 bases from V and 8 from J; bases not matched to a gene: 10. The length of the CDR3 is 17 residues. CDR1 and CDR2 from the germline V gene are LGHNA and YSLEER. In nucleotides, the CDR3 is TGCGCCAGCAGCCAAGAGGCCAGCGGGGGGGTTTTCGACATTCAGTACTTC. This gives the protein CASSQEASGGVFDIQYF.

This chain connects TRBV18 to TRBJ1-4, with D uncertain. Trimming left V 3 bases short and J 8 bases short, with 13 bases between. CDR1 is KGHSH, CDR2 LQKENI, per germline. The CDR3 loop spans 14 amino acids. The chain's CDR3 is CASSPTRSEEKLFF. DNA for the CDR3: TGTGCCAGCTCACCGACGAGGTCGGAAGAAAAACTGTTTTTT. The whole variable domain, filled in from reference TRBV18 and TRBJ1-4, reads NAGVMQNPRHLVRRRGQEARLRCSPMKGHSHVYWYRQLPEEGLKFMVYLQKENIIDESGMPKERFSAEFPKEGPSILRIQQVVRGDSAAYFCASSPTRSEEKLFFGSGTQLSVL.

V usage is TRBV6-5 and J usage is TRBJ2-1, with a possible D match to TRBD2 (7 bases). CDR1 and CDR2 (germline): MNHEY, SVGAGI. The CDR3 covers 15 residues. The V and J ends lost 2 bases and 5 bases respectively, with 13 bases between them. CDR3 loop: CASSYEGGWNNEQFF. DNA for the CDR3: TGTGCCAGCAGTTACGAGGGGGGGTGGAACAATGAGCAGTTCTTC.